The present T cell receptor beta chain was sequenced within a study of blood T cell repertoires in COVID-19. Study overall: Nucleic acid was either cDNA or gDNA, and it came from T cells, B-cell-depleted T cells, or PBMCs.

A few counts support this clone. Trimming shortened V by 5 bases and J by 0 bases, and 11 bases separated the two germline ends. The germline gives CDR1 MNHEY, CDR2 SVGEGT. This CDR3 comprises 15 residues. As originally analysed: Amplification with reference gene primers provided the estimates of nucleated cell counts. Clones were read by immunoSEQ multiplex PCR, and TCRdb kept only the in-frame ones, dropping some. V and J calls and clone size are given by that table; D and trimming were obtained from the DNA. The sample includes 150,000 to 190,000 clones, approximately 79% seen only once; the top ten take 7.3%.

The sample was PBMCs or T cells enriched from blood (not recorded which). The chain combines TRBV6-2 or TRBV6-3 with TRBJ2-1; weak D call: TRBD1 (6 bases). This TCR came from a man aged 45-65 years who had recovered from COVID-19. The CDR3 loop reads CASSGNRVSYNEQFF. In DNA, the CDR3 is TGTGCCAGCAGTGGAAACAGGGTCTCCTACAATGAGCAGTTCTTC.